This T cell receptor beta chain was sequenced during a study of cytomegalovirus exposure and HLA in healthy donors. General study results and limits: Three chains tied to CMV proved CMV antigen-specific in vitro.

A note on this clone: Its antigen is not known.

Researchers ran the PCR with 60 Vbeta and 13 Jbeta primers. Sequencing was performed with immunoSEQ multiplex PCR; in TCRdb, only in-frame clones are kept and a portion is missing. The table includes about 180,000 clones, 76% detected once. This receptor was obtained from a young man in good health and CMV-seronegative. The sample consisted of PBMCs.

CDR3 sequence: CASSKEGGRNTGELFF. CDR3 nucleotide sequence: TGTGCCAGCAGCAAAGAAGGCGGGAGGAACACCGGGGAGCTGTTTTTT. The V gene is TRBV21-1, the J gene TRBJ2-2; the tabulated D call, TRBD2, remains unverified against the DNA. TRBV21-1 is marked as a pseudogene. This CDR3 is 16 amino acids long.